The rows below give T cell receptor beta chains drawn from one sample of a study of molecular identifiers for immune sequencing clone quantification. MiXCR, applied by TCRdb to the PCR reads, yields one record per CDR3 protein. The sample carries 460,000 or so distinct CDR3 sequences, around 23% recorded once. The sequenced sample consisted of naive CD8+ T cells from blood, with Jurkat cell RNA spiked in. The receptors come from a human donor in good health. Some libraries in this study had Jurkat cell RNA spiked in. Both conserved end residues are part of each CDR3. Each record gives: V gene, clone size, D gene, J gene, CDR3 DNA, CDR3 protein. A D gene is named only where the DNA matches it firmly. The size entry is marked missing in some rows and otherwise reads once, few, many or a size class.

TRBV7-2	-	TRBD1	TRBJ2-2	TGTGCCAGCCAACCGGGACAGGGGACCGGGGAGCTGTTTTTT	CASQPGQGTGELFF
TRBV19	few	TRBD1	TRBJ1-5	TGTGCCAGTAGTATGGGGGACAGGGGCCTAGAACAGCCCCAGCATTTT	CASSMGDRGLEQPQHF
TRBV7-6	once	TRBD1	TRBJ2-6	TGTGCCAGCAGCTCACCCGGGACAGGGGTGAGAGGGGCCAACGTCCTGACTTTC	CASSSPGTGVRGANVLTF
TRBV6-2/TRBV6-3	-	-	TRBJ2-7	TGTGCCAGCAGCTCCGGGACGGAAGACTACGAGCAGTACTTC	CASSSGTEDYEQYF
TRBV4-3	many	-	TRBJ2-7	TGCGCCAGCAGCCAAGATAGCGGACGCTACGAGCAGTACTTC	CASSQDSGRYEQYF
TRBV7-2	-	-	TRBJ2-3	TGTGCCAGCAGCATAGTTGGATCTACAGATACGCAGTATTTT	CASSIVGSTDTQYF
TRBV5-1	once	-	TRBJ2-7	TGCGCCAGCAGCATGACCGGGACGGCGACCTACGAGCAGTACTTC	CASSMTGTATYEQYF
TRBV2	many	TRBD2	TRBJ2-3	TGTGCCAGCAGTGACTCAGCGGGGAGCAGCACAGATACGCAGTATTTT	CASSDSAGSSTDTQYF
TRBV12-5	-	TRBD2	TRBJ2-5	TGTGCTAGAGGTTTGGCCCCGGGGGAGCGGGGGGTACAGACCCAGTACTTC	CARGLAPGERGVQTQYF
TRBV15	-	TRBD1	TRBJ1-1	TGTGCCACCAGCAGACCCGAGGGGGCGGGATATGAAGCTTTCTTT	CATSRPEGAGYEAFF
TRBV4-1	few	-	TRBJ2-7	TGCGCCAGCAGCCAAGACCCCGGGGTTGGGTCCTACGAGCAGTACTTC	CASSQDPGVGSYEQYF